A selection of T cell receptor beta chains follows, all from one sample in a study of cytomegalovirus exposure and HLA in healthy donors. Only in-frame clones appear in the TCRdb table, and some are missing; sequencing was by immunoSEQ multiplex PCR. The sample carries approximately 100,000 clones, approximately 77% recorded once. Sequences were obtained from PBMCs. Receptor source: a male donor in good health and CMV-seropositive. The CDR3 runs from the conserved cysteine through the conserved F or W. Clone size appears in some rows only: once, few, many, or a class for an expanded clone.

v_call	clone_size	j_call	cdr3_aa
TRBV7-8	NA	TRBJ2-3	CASSQWTTSTDTQYF
TRBV5-1	NA	TRBJ1-1	CASSPGQGGTEAFF
TRBV7-3	NA	TRBJ2-1	CASSSSGGYVNEQFF
TRBV6-1	NA	TRBJ1-4	CASSDQGTGGLFF
TRBV4-2	few	TRBJ2-7	CASSQGSGTSYEQYF
TRBV6-1	NA	TRBJ1-1	CASSEAGGTEAFF
TRBV30	few	TRBJ2-3	CAWSVRPGSTDTQYF
TRBV6-1	NA	TRBJ2-5	CASTGGVETQYF
TRBV7-7	few	TRBJ2-1	CASSTTSGGAYNEQFF
TRBV7-9	NA	TRBJ1-2	CASSTELGQGKGDGYTF
TRBV25-1	NA	TRBJ1-5	CASSGRAGDQPQHF
TRBV5-1	NA	TRBJ2-7	CASSLVTGRGYEQYF
TRBV5-5	NA	TRBJ1-4	CASSFELGTENEKLFF
TRBV7-2	few	TRBJ2-3	CASSDRTGGRTDTQYF
TRBV21-1	NA	TRBJ2-7	CASSKSGDRVDEQYF
TRBV2	NA	TRBJ2-3	CASLRALGTDTQYF
TRBV29-1	few	TRBJ2-7	CSAKLSGQGIGEQYF
TRBV7-9	NA	TRBJ1-3	CASSLDSSGNTIYF
TRBV6-6	NA	TRBJ2-2	CASSPQGANTGELFF
TRBV5-8	NA	TRBJ1-6	CASSFGQGSSYNSPLHF
TRBV30	NA	TRBJ1-2	CAWSGLLLADYGYTF
TRBV6-5	NA	TRBJ1-1	CASSSGGGTEAFF
TRBV9	few	TRBJ2-7	CASTPGGTGAGEQYF
TRBV10-1	NA	TRBJ2-1	CASSGRPQDNYNEQFF
TRBV9	once	TRBJ2-1	CASSVEQDNEQFF
TRBV19	NA	TRBJ1-2	CASTGPGAAGDYGYTF
TRBV12-5	NA	TRBJ2-3	CASGESHDTQYF
TRBV11-3	NA	TRBJ2-3	CASTGQGKTDTQYF
TRBV5-6	NA	TRBJ2-3	CASSLGASADTQYF
TRBV4-1	many	TRBJ2-3	CASSHGVWALDTQYF
TRBV4-1	NA	TRBJ2-6	CASSRQGAYSGANVLTF
TRBV28	few	TRBJ2-4	CASSQGRILVAKNIQYF
TRBV6-5	NA	TRBJ2-7	CASSSGTSGFYEQYF
TRBV5-1	NA	TRBJ2-7	CASQQGASYEQYF
TRBV21-1	NA	TRBJ2-5	CASSKDLLETQYF
TRBV2	NA	TRBJ2-3	CASSEDRTRTDTQYF
TRBV29-1	NA	TRBJ1-2	CSVGWFGGGYTF
TRBV19	NA	TRBJ1-6	CASSLTGGLPPLHF
TRBV6-6	NA	TRBJ2-7	CASSPGGPISYEQYF
TRBV29-1	NA	TRBJ2-3	CSVAYRGSDTQYF
TRBV29-1	few	TRBJ2-1	CSALRGNEQFF
TRBV12-2	once	TRBJ2-5	CASRLAPRFAVAGEGTQYF
TRBV19	NA	TRBJ2-5	CASSPPSGIETQYF
TRBV7-6	NA	NA	CASSPYTSGGSYEQYF
TRBV19	NA	TRBJ1-1	CASTYRGLGSEAFF
TRBV5-1	few	TRBJ2-1	CASSTTSGGPNEQFF
TRBV6-5	few	TRBJ2-6	CASSYGSSGANVLTF
TRBV13	NA	TRBJ1-4	CASSQRQGEKLFF
TRBV15	NA	TRBJ1-2	CATSRAVVLALGYGYTF
TRBV30	NA	TRBJ1-2	CAWSSDSYGYTF
TRBV5-5	NA	TRBJ2-3	CASSLLGRGSTDTQYF
TRBV6-1	NA	TRBJ2-2	CASSTGQFTGELFF
TRBV29-1	NA	TRBJ1-2	CSVFGQGQGYTF